This T cell receptor (beta chain) was sequenced in a study of PD-1 blockade in classical Hodgkin lymphoma. Overall study results and limits: Only CD4+ TCR diversity, not CD8+, had risen significantly by C4D1.

CDR3 length: 14 residues. Germline V lookup: CDR1 MNHNS, CDR2 SASEGT. V was pared by 6 bases and J by 5 bases, with 16 bases between. Produced via immunoSEQ multiplex PCR; TCRdb's table is partial and in-frame only. The table has 35,000 or so clones, 76% seen once; the top ten hold roughly 16%. Every patient experienced relapse after autologous stem cell transplantation, and brentuximab vedotin exposure varied. About this clone: What it binds is unknown.

The chain carries TRBV6-1 and TRBJ1-2; TRBD1 might be the D (5 bases). The TCR sequence derives from a human donor with classical Hodgkin lymphoma. Sample: peripheral blood mononuclear cells (PBMCs), taken before the second cycle of nivolumab. CDR3 loop: CASRVTGEGYGYTF. The CDR3 coding sequence is TGTGCCAGCAGGGTCACAGGAGAGGGGTATGGCTACACCTTC.